Listed here are 19 T cell receptor beta chains from one sample, sequenced in a study of spatial heterogeneity in lung cancer. TCRdb ran MiXCR on the 5' RACE reads and lists one entry per CDR3 protein. The data show 35,000 to 55,000 distinct CDR3 sequences, 12% seen once. Regarding time point: blood at routine non-recurrence follow-up after resection. This specimen consisted of PBMCs, obtained at follow-up. Source of these receptors: a male donor with early-stage non-small cell lung cancer.

This clonotype was observed a few times. The V gene is TRBV19, the J gene TRBJ1-1; TRBD1 matches at 7 bases. The CDR3 runs 12 residues. J lost 6 bases, V lost 2 bases, and 0 bases had no gene match. Germline V gene lookup returns CDR1 LNHDA and CDR2 SQIVND (reference sequence). Written as DNA, the CDR3 is TGTGCCAGTAGTATACAGGGGGCTGAAGCTTTCTTT. Translated, it gives CASSIQGAEAFF. The full variable domain, rest sourced from reference TRBV19 and TRBJ1-1, is DGGITQSPKYLFRKEGQNVTLSCEQNLNHDAMYWYRQDPGQGLRLIYYSQIVNDFQKGDIAEGYSVSREKKESFPLTVTSAQKNPTAFYLCASSIQGAEAFFGQGTRLTVV.

This clonotype showed up many times. This chain uses TRBV5-5 with TRBJ2-7, with a weak D call TRBD1 (5 bases). The CDR3 covers 13 residues. Trimming removed 5 bases from V and 1 base from J, with 10 bases in between. Germline V gives CDR1 SGHKS, CDR2 YYEKEE (reference sequence). For the CDR3, the DNA is TGTGCCAGCAGTCCGGACAATTCCTACGAGCAGTACTTC. Its translation: CASSPDNSYEQYF.

This clonotype was counted many times. The gene calls are TRBV20-1 and TRBJ2-4; D uncertain. Trimming removed 4 bases from V and 0 bases from J, with 10 bases in between. Germline CDR1 DFQATT, CDR2 SNEGSKA (reference sequence). CDR3 size: 14 residues. The CDR3, as DNA: TGCAGTGCTACATTTAGGCTAGCCAAAAACATTCAGTACTTC. Translation: CSATFRLAKNIQYF.

This clonotype appeared many times. The gene calls are TRBV27 and TRBJ2-2, with D unclear. Deletions cut 5 bases from V and 6 bases from J, with 10 bases between. CDR3 length: 13 amino acids. Germline CDR1 MNHEY, CDR2 SMNVEV (reference sequence). Here the CDR3 DNA reads TGTGCCAGCAGTCCTCTATCGTCCGGGGAGCTGTTTTTT. Its protein product is CASSPLSSGELFF.

This clonotype occurred many times. The rearrangement links TRBV18 to TRBJ2-2; the D gene is possibly TRBD2 (6 bases). Per the germline V gene, CDR1 is KGHSH and CDR2 is LQKENI. The CDR3 is 16 amino acids. Trimming removed 5 bases from V and 2 bases from J, with 15 bases in between. CDR3 sequence reads: CASSSGLDPNTGELFF. The CDR3 DNA sequence: TGTGCCAGCTCATCGGGACTTGACCCCAACACCGGGGAGCTGTTTTTT.

The table lists this clonotype with many counts. The chain links TRBV7-9 to TRBJ1-1; TRBD1 agrees at 7 bases. The CDR3 has 17 amino acids. CDR1 is SEHNR and CDR2 is FQNEAQ in the germline V gene (reference sequence). Trimming took 6 bases from V and 5 from J; bases not matched to a gene: 18. In DNA, the CDR3 is TGTGCCAGCAGGCAGGCGGAGGCCACAGGGGAAACGACTGAAGCTTTCTTT. It translates to CASRQAEATGETTEAFF.

This clonotype was picked up many times. The chain employs TRBV12-3 or TRBV12-4 and TRBJ1-5; D is unresolved. Trimming pared 5 bases from V and 4 bases from J, leaving 12 bases between. The CDR3 covers 14 residues. The CDR3 DNA reads TGTGCCAGCAGTCAAACCCCGAGGAATCAGCCCCAGCATTTT. This codes for CASSQTPRNQPQHF.

The rearrangement uses TRBV7-2 and TRBJ2-1; D assignment may be TRBD1 or TRBD2 (5 bases each). The CDR3 consists of 15 residues. CDR1 SGHTA and CDR2 FQGNSA come from the germline V gene. The V end lost 5 bases, the J end lost 8 bases, and 19 bases lay between the germline ends. The CDR3 region is CASSIPGRSGDEQFF. The CDR3 DNA reads as TGTGCCAGCAGCATACCGGGACGGTCGGGCGATGAGCAGTTCTTC.

This clonotype was picked up a small number of times. The V and J genes are TRBV7-2 and TRBJ2-4; tentatively, D is TRBD1 (5 bases). Germline lookup yields CDR1 SGHTA and CDR2 FQGNSA. V was shortened by 6 bases and J by 11 bases, with 14 bases between the two germline ends. The CDR3 consists of 12 residues. The CDR3 nucleotides are TGTGCCAGCAGTTTTAGACAGTCCTTTCAGTACTTC. Its protein product is CASSFRQSFQYF.

This clonotype has ten or more counts. The rearrangement joins TRBV10-3 to TRBJ1-6; 7 positions match TRBD1. The CDR3 covers 17 residues. V shed 5 bases, J shed 1 base, and the junction held 8 bases outside the gene matches. Germline loops: CDR1 ENHRY, CDR2 SYGVKD. The CDR3 spells CAISSGQEVSYNSPLHF. The CDR3 coding sequence is TGTGCCATCAGTAGTGGACAGGAGGTGTCCTATAATTCACCCCTCCACTTT.

A single count supports this clonotype. V is TRBV7-2 and J is TRBJ2-5; TRBD2 aligns across 8 bases. V lost 3 bases, J lost 2 bases, and 2 bases stayed unmatched. This CDR3 contains 14 residues. Germline CDR1 is SGHTA and CDR2 is FQGNSA. In DNA form, the CDR3 reads TGTGCCAGCAGCTTTAGCGGGATTCAAGAGACCCAGTACTTC. Amino acid sequence: CASSFSGIQETQYF.

The table lists this clonotype with a few counts. The chain joins TRBV9 to TRBJ1-2; 7 bases fit TRBD1. Unmatched junction bases numbered 10, after V lost 4 bases and J lost 10 bases. The CDR3 extends over 13 amino acids. Germline values: CDR1 SGDLS, CDR2 YYNGEE. The CDR3 DNA reads as TGTGCCAGCAGCTCCCAAACGGGACAGCACTACACCTTC. Its translation is CASSSQTGQHYTF.

This chain connects TRBV5-5 to TRBJ2-1; 9 bases line up with TRBD2. CDR1 and CDR2 (germline): SGHKS, YYEKEE (reference sequence). This CDR3 region has 17 residues. V was clipped by 2 bases and J by 2 bases; unmatched bases: 8. CDR3 residues: CASSLAAGGGAYNEQFF. DNA of the CDR3: TGTGCCAGCAGCTTAGCAGCTGGCGGGGGGGCCTACAATGAGCAGTTCTTC.

This clonotype was counted between two and nine times. The V gene is TRBV5-1, the J gene TRBJ2-7; a possible D gene is TRBD1 (6 bases). The CDR3 sequence is 14 residues long. Trimming stripped 4 bases from V and 7 bases from J, with 18 bases between. Germline V gene data show CDR1 as SGHRS and CDR2 as YFSETQ. The CDR3, as DNA: TGCGCCAGCAGCCTCCGCAGGGGCGCGGATGAGCAGTACTTC. Translated, it gives CASSLRRGADEQYF.

This clonotype was detected a few times. The V call is TRBV5-1, the J call TRBJ2-1, with 7 bases fitting TRBD1. This CDR3 comprises 16 residues. With V trimmed by 0 bases and J by 5 bases, 8 bases remained unmatched. Germline V gene lookup returns CDR1 SGHRS and CDR2 YFSETQ. For the CDR3, the DNA is TGCGCCAGCAGCTTGGGTGGGACAGCTCGAGACAATGAGCAGTTCTTC. Its protein product is CASSLGGTARDNEQFF.

This clonotype was counted at least ten times. The V call is TRBV19, the J call TRBJ2-1; D not resolved. V lost 3 bases, J lost 9 bases, and 9 bases lay in between. Germline V gene sequence: CDR1 LNHDA, CDR2 SQIVND (reference sequence). The CDR3 is 12 residues long. Here the CDR3 DNA reads TGTGCCAGTAGTATTTTCGCTAGTGAGCAGTTCTTC. It yields the protein CASSIFASEQFF.

This clonotype occurred a few times. CDR3 sequence (DNA): TGTGCCAGCAGCTTAGCGGGAGACCCCACCAATGAGCAGTTCTTC. It specifies CASSLAGDPTNEQFF. The chain employs TRBV7-9 and TRBJ2-1; maybe TRBD2 (5 bases). V lost 0 bases and J lost 6, with 12 bases in between. Germline CDR1 and CDR2: SEHNR and FQNEAQ (reference sequence). The length of the CDR3 is 15 residues.

This clonotype was seen ten or more times. The V call is TRBV20-1, the J call TRBJ1-2; the match to TRBD1 covers 7 bases. CDR1 is DFQATT and CDR2 is SNEGSKA in the germline V gene (reference sequence). The ends lost 6 bases at V and 2 bases at J; junction bases unmatched: 12. This CDR3 comprises 15 residues. As DNA, the CDR3 is TGCAGTGCACCCCGACAGGGCCAGCGGAACTATGGCTACACCTTC. It specifies CSAPRQGQRNYGYTF.

This chain links TRBV6-5 with TRBJ1-3; D is perhaps TRBD1 (6 bases). Germline V gene lookup returns CDR1 MNHEY and CDR2 SVGAGI. V was shortened by 6 bases and J by 2 bases, with 11 bases between the two germline ends. The CDR3 covers 14 residues. The CDR3 DNA reads TGTGCCAGCAGCTATACAGGGACTGGAAACACCATATATTTT. Its translation: CASSYTGTGNTIYF.